The next 2 T cell receptor beta chains were all read from a single sample in a study of cytomegalovirus exposure and HLA in healthy donors. Primers included in the PCR were 60 Vbeta and 13 Jbeta primers. The repertoire was sequenced with immunoSEQ multiplex PCR; TCRdb's copy has only in-frame clones and lacks some. Found here are 150,000 to 200,000 clones, roughly 72% of them singletons; the top ten hold 7.1%. Sequencing used PBMCs. The receptors were sampled from a man in his forties in good health and CMV-seropositive.

The chain couples TRBV4-1 to TRBJ2-7; the D gene is possibly TRBD1 (6 bases). Germline V gene data show CDR1 as MGHRA and CDR2 as YSYEKL. Trimming cost V 4 bases and J 0 bases, with 13 bases left between them. The CDR3 loop spans 15 amino acids. The CDR3 region is CASSPPGHFSYEQYF. CDR3 bases: TGCGCCAGCAGCCCCCCGGGACACTTCTCCTACGAGCAGTACTTC.

Notes on this clone: Other nucleotide sequences from this sample produce the same CDR3. This chain joins TRBV5-4 and TRBJ1-2; the D gene is possibly TRBD1 (6 bases). Looked up from germline, CDR1 is SGHNT and CDR2 is YYREEE (reference sequence). This CDR3 region has 16 residues. V dropped 4 bases and J dropped 8 bases, with 24 bases sitting between them. The CDR3 coding sequence is TGTGCCAGCAGCCATGACGACAGGCAACGGACGGCGGGCTACACCTTC. Translation gives CASSHDDRQRTAGYTF.